This T cell receptor (beta chain) was documented in a study of T-cell memory formation after mild COVID-19. Unmatched junction bases numbered 14, after V lost 6 bases and J lost 9 bases. The CDR3 totals 14 residues. MiXCR, applied by TCRdb to the 5' RACE reads, yields one record per CDR3 protein. The repertoire holds about 150,000 distinct CDR3 sequences, 14% seen once, with around 14% in the top ten. Sequences were obtained from PBMCs or a T cell subset sorted from them (not recorded which). The V gene is TRBV12-3 or TRBV12-4, the J gene TRBJ2-7, with 7 bases aligning to TRBD1. The receptor was isolated from an adult woman who had mild COVID-19 (a few samples of this study predate the infection). Cell type and time point are not known. CDR3 coding DNA: TGTGCCAGCAGCCTGAGGCAGGGGGACCGGGGGCAGTACTTC. Translated, it gives CASSLRQGDRGQYF.